The text below deals with one T cell receptor beta chain. Germline CDR1 is LNHDA and CDR2 is SQIVND (reference sequence). The V and J ends lost 7 bases and 4 bases, in that order; junction bases with no gene match: 4. CDR3 length: 14 residues. Repertoires were generated with immunoSEQ multiplex PCR, while TCRdb's copy carries only in-frame clones and drops some. This table has 640,000 or so clones, around 72% appearing once. This sample is part of a study of shared clonotypes between healthy human individuals. The chain carries TRBV19 and TRBJ2-2, with 9 bases fitting TRBD1. This TCR was recovered from a woman aged 30 to 39 in good health. The sample consisted of memory CD4+ T cells sorted from blood. Subset of the sample: CD45RA-negative fraction. In nucleotides, the CDR3 is TGTGCCAGTACCGGACAGGGGAGCACCGGGGAGCTGTTTTTT. As protein: CASTGQGSTGELFF.